This passage covers 29 T cell receptor beta chains from one sample sequenced in a study of blood T cell repertoires in COVID-19. TCRdb's copy holds only in-frame clones and misses some; the assay was immunoSEQ multiplex PCR. The repertoire has about 330,000 clones, roughly 90% of them found once; the top ten carry approximately 18%. The specimen was PBMCs or T cells enriched from blood (not recorded which). These receptors came from a woman in her 30s who had recovered from COVID-19.

V usage is TRBV5-6 and J usage is TRBJ1-2; 10 bases line up with TRBD1. This CDR3 is 16 amino acids long. The V and J ends lost 0 bases and 7 bases, in that order; junction bases with no gene match: 9. Germline V lookup: CDR1 SGHDT, CDR2 YYEEEE. The CDR3 here is CASSLGPGTGDGGYTF. CDR3 bases: TGTGCCAGCAGCTTGGGGCCCGGGACAGGGGATGGTGGCTACACCTTC.

The chain joins TRBV13 to TRBJ1-3; D ambiguous. The V and J ends lost 6 bases and 3 bases respectively, with 6 bases between them. The CDR3 runs 12 residues. Germline lookup yields CDR1 PRHDT and CDR2 FYEKMQ (reference sequence). CDR3 sequence (DNA): TGTGCCAGCAGAGAGGATGGAAACACCATATATTTT. Translating it yields CASREDGNTIYF.

The rearrangement links TRBV5-1 to TRBJ1-3; D is unresolved. The CDR3 spans 15 residues. The V gene lost 0 bases and the J gene lost 0 bases, with 7 bases spanning the gap. The germline CDR1 and CDR2 sequences are SGHRS and YFSETQ. The CDR3, as DNA: TGCGCCAGCAGCTTGGTGGGGAGCTCTGGAAACACCATATATTTT. Its protein product is CASSLVGSSGNTIYF.

The V call is TRBV28, the J call TRBJ2-7; TRBD2 matches at 8 bases. Germline trimming cut 2 bases from V and 2 bases from J; bases unmatched to any gene: 11. The length of the CDR3 is 17 residues. Germline CDR1 and CDR2: MDHEN and SYDVKM. The CDR3 sequence: CASSLVGLAPSTYEQYF. CDR3 DNA: TGTGCCAGCAGTTTAGTAGGACTAGCCCCTTCCACCTACGAGCAGTACTTC.

This clone appeared a single time. The V call is TRBV6-5, the J call TRBJ1-1; TRBD1 agrees at 9 bases. V trimming: 4 bases; J trimming: 8 bases; junction bases outside the gene matches: 11. CDR1 is MNHEY, CDR2 SVGAGI, per germline. The CDR3 covers 15 residues. DNA for the CDR3: TGTGCCAGCAGTTCTGCCGGGACAGGGAAACAAGAAGCTTTCTTT. Amino acid sequence: CASSSAGTGKQEAFF.

V and J are TRBV11-3 and TRBJ2-2; perhaps TRBD1 as D (5 bases). V lost 3 bases and J lost 0, with 8 bases in between. This CDR3 comprises 15 residues. Germline-derived CDR1 and CDR2 are SGHNT and YENEEA. CDR3: CASSLTAPNTGELFF. The CDR3 DNA is TGTGCCAGCAGCTTGACAGCCCCGAACACCGGGGAGCTGTTTTTT.

The V call is TRBV5-1, the J call TRBJ2-1, with 8 bases lining up with TRBD2. The CDR3 is 17 residues long. The trim removed 3 bases at V and 0 bases at J, leaving 8 bases unmatched. Germline V gene data show CDR1 as SGHRS and CDR2 as YFSETQ. The CDR3 nucleotides read TGCGCCAGCAGCTGGAGCGGGGGCTTAAGCTCCTACAATGAGCAGTTCTTC. Translated, it gives CASSWSGGLSSYNEQFF.

This chain links TRBV7-8 with TRBJ1-2; D is possibly TRBD1 (5 bases). Trimming pared 1 base from V and 1 base from J, leaving 10 bases between. The CDR3 consists of 15 residues. Germline V gene data show CDR1 as SGHVS and CDR2 as FQNEAQ. The CDR3 coding sequence is TGTGCCAGCAGCTTAGATGGCAGGGATAACTATGGCTACACCTTC. It translates to CASSLDGRDNYGYTF.

V is TRBV7-2 and J is TRBJ2-3, with 9 bases aligning to TRBD2. The CDR3 spans 17 residues. CDR1 is SGHTA and CDR2 is FQGNSA in the germline V gene. The V segment lost 1 base and the J segment 1 base; nucleotides outside the gene matches: 6. For the CDR3, the DNA is TGTGCCAGCAGCTTAGTTAGCGGGAGCGGGGGCACAGATACGCAGTATTTT. Its translation: CASSLVSGSGGTDTQYF.

The V gene is TRBV6-2 or TRBV6-3, the J gene TRBJ2-6; D perhaps matches TRBD2 (6 bases). The CDR3 is made up of 15 amino acids. Trimming took 6 bases from V and 2 from J, leaving 11 bases between them. Germline V gene lookup returns CDR1 MNHEY and CDR2 SVGEGT. The CDR3 DNA follows: TGTGCCAGCAGGCCTAGGACTACTGGGGCCAACGTCCTGACTTTC. This sequence encodes CASRPRTTGANVLTF.

In nucleotides, the CDR3 is TGTGCCAGCAGCGCGGAAGCGGGATTCGAGCAGTACTTC. Encoded protein: CASSAEAGFEQYF. The rearrangement joins TRBV7-2 to TRBJ2-7; 7 bases fit TRBD2. CDR1 is SGHTA, CDR2 FQGNSA, per germline. The CDR3 consists of 13 residues. With V trimmed by 5 bases and J by 6 bases, 7 bases remained unmatched.

The V and J genes are TRBV6-4 and TRBJ2-1; 15 bases fit TRBD2. CDR1 MRHNA and CDR2 SNTAGT come from the germline V gene. V trimming: 3 bases; J trimming: 9 bases; junction bases outside the gene matches: 9. The CDR3 has 17 amino acids. CDR3 loop: CASSESGLAGGPSEQFF. The CDR3 nucleotides read TGTGCCAGCAGTGAATCAGGACTAGCGGGAGGGCCGAGTGAGCAGTTCTTC.

The chain couples TRBV9 to TRBJ1-2; D might be TRBD1 (6 bases). CDR3 length: 14 residues. V was trimmed by 4 bases and J by 8 bases, leaving 18 bases between them. Germline CDR1 SGDLS, CDR2 YYNGEE. CDR3 nucleotides: TGTGCCAGCAGCCCCATGTTGGGGGCCGCCGGCTACACCTTC. Protein product: CASSPMLGAAGYTF.

In this sample, this clone turned up once. This chain connects TRBV6-2 or TRBV6-3 to TRBJ2-2; 13 nucleotides agree with TRBD2. The CDR3 extends over 16 amino acids. CDR1 MNHEY and CDR2 SVGEGT come from the germline V gene. Trimming cost V 6 bases and J 6 bases; bases outside gene matches: 7. The chain's CDR3 is CASRPTSGGAPGELFF. The CDR3 DNA reads TGTGCCAGCAGGCCTACTAGCGGGGGGGCCCCCGGGGAGCTGTTTTTT.

The V gene is TRBV5-1, the J gene TRBJ2-5; TRBD2 is a possible D gene (6 bases). Between the trimmed V and J ends, which lost 3 bases and 1 base, there was a span of 10 bases. Per the germline V gene, CDR1 is SGHRS and CDR2 is YFSETQ. CDR3 length: 14 amino acids. CDR3 sequence reads: CASSWGSGQETQYF. The DNA for the CDR3 is TGCGCCAGCAGCTGGGGTAGCGGCCAAGAGACCCAGTACTTC.

The rearrangement uses TRBV28 and TRBJ2-1; 9 nucleotides align to TRBD2. The CDR3 is 14 amino acids. With V trimmed by 2 bases and J by 7 bases, 3 bases remained unmatched. The germline CDR1 and CDR2 sequences are MDHEN and SYDVKM. The CDR3 bases are TGTGCCAGCAGTTTAGGCGGGGGGGCAAATGAGCAGTTCTTC. It translates to CASSLGGGANEQFF.

This clone was observed a few times. The J gene is TRBJ1-1, the V gene TRBV29-1; D might be TRBD1 (5 bases). V lost 6 bases to trimming and J lost 1 base, with 24 bases between them. CDR1 is SQVTM and CDR2 is ANQGSEA in the germline V gene. The CDR3 consists of 17 residues. The DNA for the CDR3 is TGCAGCGTAGCCCCGGTGACGCCCACAGGCTGGAACACTGAAGCTTTCTTT. The encoded protein is CSVAPVTPTGWNTEAFF.

The sample holds one count of this clone. V and J are TRBV5-1 and TRBJ2-1; 16 nucleotides align to TRBD2. V shed 4 bases, J shed 1 base, and the junction held 8 bases outside the gene matches. The CDR3 totals 19 residues. The germline CDR1 and CDR2 sequences are SGHRS and YFSETQ. The CDR3 DNA follows: TGCGCCAGCAGCGAGACGGGACTAGCGGGGGGGTCGTCCTACAATGAGCAGTTCTTC. It codes for CASSETGLAGGSSYNEQFF.

The gene calls are TRBV7-3 and TRBJ1-3, with TRBD1 matching 9 bases. CDR1 is SGHTA, CDR2 FQGTGA, per germline. CDR3 size: 15 residues. Unmatched junction bases numbered 5, after V lost 4 bases and J lost 4 bases. CDR3 amino acids: CASSSWDRDGNTIYF. The CDR3, as DNA: TGTGCCAGCAGCTCTTGGGACAGGGACGGAAACACCATATATTTT.

The chain combines TRBV19 with TRBJ1-3; no definite D call. CDR1 is LNHDA and CDR2 is SQIVND in the germline V gene (reference sequence). V gave up 3 bases and J gave up 4 bases, with 7 bases separating them. CDR3 length: 13 amino acids. The CDR3 loop is CASSIAGGNTIYF. In DNA form, the CDR3 reads TGTGCCAGTAGTATCGCGGGAGGAAACACCATATATTTT.

The chain joins TRBV6-1 to TRBJ1-3; possible D gene TRBD1, 5 bases. The CDR3 runs 14 residues. Germline-derived CDR1 and CDR2 are MNHNS and SASEGT. With 2 bases removed from V and 5 bases from J, the gap between germline ends came to 10 bases. CDR3 nucleotide sequence: TGTGCCAGCAGTGAAATCCAGGGCCGAAACACCATATATTTT. It specifies CASSEIQGRNTIYF.

V gene TRBV24-1 combines with J gene TRBJ2-1; 8 nucleotides match TRBD1. V shed 7 bases, J shed 6 bases, and the junction held 7 bases outside the gene matches. This CDR3 region has 14 residues. Germline V CDR1 and CDR2: KGHDR, SFDVKD. CDR3 coding DNA: TGTGCCACCAGAGGACAGGGTAGGGGCAATGAGCAGTTCTTC. Its protein is CATRGQGRGNEQFF.

V usage is TRBV4-3 and J usage is TRBJ2-2; no firm D call. Between the trimmed V and J ends, which lost 3 bases and 6 bases, there was a span of 14 bases. This CDR3 is 15 amino acids long. Germline V gene lookup returns CDR1 LGHNA and CDR2 YSLEER. The CDR3 bases are TGCGCCAGCAGCCAGGGCCTGCAGTTAGCCGGGGAGCTGTTTTTT. Translation gives CASSQGLQLAGELFF.

The chain combines TRBV2 with TRBJ2-5, with 9 bases that match TRBD1. CDR1 and CDR2 (germline): SNHLY, FYNNEI. The V and J ends lost 1 base and 14 bases, in that order; junction bases with no gene match: 5. The CDR3 is made up of 12 amino acids. The chain's CDR3 is CASSEGGTGYYF. The DNA for the CDR3 is TGTGCCAGCAGTGAAGGGGGGACAGGGTATTACTTC.

The V gene is TRBV2, the J gene TRBJ1-2; D perhaps matches TRBD1 (5 bases). Per germline, CDR1 SNHLY and CDR2 FYNNEI. V shed 5 bases and J shed 7 bases, with 17 bases lying between them. The CDR3 is 14 amino acids. The CDR3 is CASSPYLGAAGYTF. Written as DNA, the CDR3 is TGTGCCAGCAGTCCCTATCTAGGGGCGGCTGGCTACACCTTC.

The V gene is TRBV29-1, the J gene TRBJ2-7, with TRBD1 matching 7 bases. This CDR3 spans 14 amino acids. V shed 4 bases, J shed 0 bases, and the junction held 6 bases outside the gene matches. The germline CDR1 and CDR2 sequences are SQVTM and ANQGSEA. CDR3 DNA: TGCAGCGTTGTCTTTCCAGGGGGCTCCTACGAGCAGTACTTC. This encodes CSVVFPGGSYEQYF.

The rearrangement joins TRBV4-1 to TRBJ2-3; no clear D gene. Trimming took 4 bases from V and 2 from J, leaving 16 bases between them. The CDR3 runs 16 residues. From germline, CDR1 is MGHRA and CDR2 YSYEKL. In DNA, the CDR3 is TGCGCCAGCAGCCCAGATCCGTTCCCCTCCACAGATACGCAGTATTTT. Residues: CASSPDPFPSTDTQYF.

J is TRBJ2-7 and V is TRBV7-5; the table calls TRBD2, which could not be checked here. TRBV7-5 is a documented pseudogene. CDR3 length: 13 residues. The CDR3 loop reads CAVNTSDSYEQYF. In DNA form, the CDR3 reads TGTGCCGTAAATACTAGCGACTCCTACGAGCAGTACTTC.

This chain links TRBV28 with TRBJ1-1, with D uncertain. Trimming cost V 5 bases and J 3 bases, with 13 bases left between them. The CDR3 has 14 residues. The germline gives CDR1 MDHEN, CDR2 SYDVKM. The CDR3 bases are TGTGCCAGCAGTCCCCGGATGAGGCACACTGAAGCTTTCTTT. It codes for CASSPRMRHTEAFF.